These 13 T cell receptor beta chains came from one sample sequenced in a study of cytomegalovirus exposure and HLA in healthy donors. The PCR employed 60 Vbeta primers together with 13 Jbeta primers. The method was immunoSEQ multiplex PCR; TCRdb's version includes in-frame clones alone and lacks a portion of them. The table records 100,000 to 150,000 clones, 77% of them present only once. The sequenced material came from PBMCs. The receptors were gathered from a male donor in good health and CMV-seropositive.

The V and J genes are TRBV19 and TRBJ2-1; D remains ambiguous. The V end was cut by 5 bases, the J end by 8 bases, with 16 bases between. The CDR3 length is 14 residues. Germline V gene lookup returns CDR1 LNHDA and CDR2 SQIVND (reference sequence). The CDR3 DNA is TGTGCCAGTAGTGGGCTGAAGTACACGGATGAGCAGTTCTTC. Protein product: CASSGLKYTDEQFF.

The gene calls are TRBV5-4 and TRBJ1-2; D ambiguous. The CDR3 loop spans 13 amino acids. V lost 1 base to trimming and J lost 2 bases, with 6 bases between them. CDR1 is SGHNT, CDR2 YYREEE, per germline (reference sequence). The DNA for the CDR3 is TGTGCCAGCAGCTTGACAGTGAACTATGGCTACACCTTC. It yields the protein CASSLTVNYGYTF.

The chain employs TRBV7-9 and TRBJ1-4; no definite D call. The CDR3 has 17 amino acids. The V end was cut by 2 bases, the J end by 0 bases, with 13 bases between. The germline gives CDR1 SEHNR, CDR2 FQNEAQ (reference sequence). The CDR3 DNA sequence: TGTGCCAGCAGCTTAAACGACTTCGAAGCAACTAATGAAAAACTGTTTTTT. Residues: CASSLNDFEATNEKLFF.

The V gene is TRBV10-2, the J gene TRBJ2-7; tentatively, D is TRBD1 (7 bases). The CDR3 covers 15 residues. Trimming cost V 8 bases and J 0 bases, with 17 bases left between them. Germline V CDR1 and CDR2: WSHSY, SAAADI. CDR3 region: CASAGLQGLSYEQYF. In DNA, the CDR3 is TGCGCCAGCGCGGGATTACAGGGGCTCTCCTACGAGCAGTACTTC.

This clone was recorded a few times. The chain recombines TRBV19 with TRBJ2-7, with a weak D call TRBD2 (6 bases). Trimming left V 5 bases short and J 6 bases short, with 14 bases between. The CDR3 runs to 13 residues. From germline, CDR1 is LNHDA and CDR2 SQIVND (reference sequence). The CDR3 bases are TGTGCCAGTAGTTTCTTGGGGGGAGCCGAGCAGTACTTC. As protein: CASSFLGGAEQYF.

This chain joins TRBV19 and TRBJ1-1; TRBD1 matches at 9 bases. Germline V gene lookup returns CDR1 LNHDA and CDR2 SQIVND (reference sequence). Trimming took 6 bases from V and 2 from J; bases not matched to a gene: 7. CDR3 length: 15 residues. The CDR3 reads CASSRDRAGNTEAFF. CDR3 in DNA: TGTGCCAGTAGCAGGGACAGGGCGGGCAACACTGAAGCTTTCTTT.

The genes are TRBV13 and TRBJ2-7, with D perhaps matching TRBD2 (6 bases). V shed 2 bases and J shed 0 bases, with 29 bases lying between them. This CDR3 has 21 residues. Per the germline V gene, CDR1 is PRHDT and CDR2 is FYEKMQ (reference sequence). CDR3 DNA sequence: TGTGCCAGCAGCTTACGTTTGGGGAGGCAGCCGGAAGGCCCCCTCTCCTACGAGCAGTACTTC. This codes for CASSLRLGRQPEGPLSYEQYF. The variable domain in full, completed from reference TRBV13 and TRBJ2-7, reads AAGVIQSPRHLIKEKRETATLKCYPIPRHDTVYWYQQGPGQDPQFLISFYEKMQSDKGSIPDRFSAQQFSDYHSELNMSSLELGDSALYFCASSLRLGRQPEGPLSYEQYFGPGTRLTVT.

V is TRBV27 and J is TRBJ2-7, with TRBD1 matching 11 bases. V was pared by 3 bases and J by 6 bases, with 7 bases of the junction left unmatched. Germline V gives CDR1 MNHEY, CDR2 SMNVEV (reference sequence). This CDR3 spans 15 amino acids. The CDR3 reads CASSFFRTGGVEQYF. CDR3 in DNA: TGTGCCAGCAGTTTTTTCAGGACAGGGGGCGTCGAGCAGTACTTC.

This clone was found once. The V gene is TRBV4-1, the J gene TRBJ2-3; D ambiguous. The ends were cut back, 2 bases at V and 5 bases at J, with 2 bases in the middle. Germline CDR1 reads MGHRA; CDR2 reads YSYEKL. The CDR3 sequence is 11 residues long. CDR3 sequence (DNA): TGCGCCAGCAGCCAACGAGATACGCAGTATTTT. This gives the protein CASSQRDTQYF.

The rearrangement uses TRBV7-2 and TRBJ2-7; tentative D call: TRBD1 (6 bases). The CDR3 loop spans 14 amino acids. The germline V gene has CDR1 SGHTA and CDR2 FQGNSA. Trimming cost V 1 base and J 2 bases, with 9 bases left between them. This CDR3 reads CASSLVRGTYEQYF. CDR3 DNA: TGTGCCAGCAGCTTAGTCAGGGGAACCTACGAGCAGTACTTC. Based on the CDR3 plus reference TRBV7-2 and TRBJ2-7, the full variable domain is GAGVSQSPSNKVTEKGKDVELRCDPISGHTALYWYRQSLGQGLEFLIYFQGNSAPDKSGLPSDRFSAERTGGSVSTLTIQRTQQEDSAVYLCASSLVRGTYEQYFGPGTRLTVT.

As DNA, the CDR3 is TGTGCCAGCTCAATCTCCGCTATTGCCGGGGAGCTGTTTTTT. This gives the protein CASSISAIAGELFF. This chain links TRBV18 with TRBJ2-2, with D unresolved. V was trimmed by 5 bases and J by 6 bases, leaving 13 bases between them. Per the germline V gene, CDR1 is KGHSH and CDR2 is LQKENI. The CDR3 is made up of 14 amino acids.

The CDR3 spells CASSLGGQGTEAFF. The CDR3 DNA reads as TGTGCCAGCAGTTTGGGGGGACAGGGCACTGAAGCTTTCTTT. This chain connects TRBV28 to TRBJ1-1; TRBD1 matches 9 bases. The V gene's germline CDR1 is MDHEN and CDR2 SYDVKM. Germline trimming cut 3 bases from V and 4 bases from J; bases unmatched to any gene: 3. The CDR3 loop spans 14 amino acids.

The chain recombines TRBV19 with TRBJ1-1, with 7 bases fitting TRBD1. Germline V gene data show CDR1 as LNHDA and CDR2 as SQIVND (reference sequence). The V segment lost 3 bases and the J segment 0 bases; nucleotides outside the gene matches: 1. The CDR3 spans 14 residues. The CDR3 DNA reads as TGTGCCAGTAGTATCGGGACAGTGAACACTGAAGCTTTCTTT. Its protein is CASSIGTVNTEAFF.